The source of this T cell receptor beta chain is a study of blood T cell repertoires in COVID-19. Those who participated ranged in age from roughly 18 to 89 years and resided in roughly 26 US areas. As originally analysed: Nucleated cell number was recorded as an estimate derived from reference gene primer amplification. The method was immunoSEQ multiplex PCR; TCRdb's version includes in-frame clones alone and lacks a portion of them. That table gives V, J and clone size, and the DNA gave D and trimming. Among 350,000 to 450,000 clones listed, 75% to 90% were seen once. The receptor comes from a man aged 30 to 39 who had recovered from COVID-19. What was sequenced was PBMCs or T cells enriched from blood (not recorded which).

The chain's CDR3 is CASSFGTGGTETQYF. In DNA form, the CDR3 reads TGTGCCAGCAGCTTTGGGACGGGAGGGACCGAGACCCAGTACTTC. V usage is TRBV7-7 and J usage is TRBJ2-5; 8 nucleotides align to TRBD2. The germline gives CDR1 SSHAT, CDR2 FNYEAQ (reference sequence). V dropped 3 bases and J dropped 5; count of bases not matched to a gene: 8. The CDR3 consists of 15 residues.